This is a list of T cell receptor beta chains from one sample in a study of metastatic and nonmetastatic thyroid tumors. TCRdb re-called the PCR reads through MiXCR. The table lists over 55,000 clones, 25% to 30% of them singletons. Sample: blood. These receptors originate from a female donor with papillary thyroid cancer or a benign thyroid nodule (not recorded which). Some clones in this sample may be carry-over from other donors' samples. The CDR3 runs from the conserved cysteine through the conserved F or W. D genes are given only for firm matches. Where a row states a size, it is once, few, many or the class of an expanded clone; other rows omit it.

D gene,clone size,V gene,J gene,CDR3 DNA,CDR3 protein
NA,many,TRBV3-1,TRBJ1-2,TGTGCCAGCAGCCCCTATTACACCTTC,CASSPYYTF
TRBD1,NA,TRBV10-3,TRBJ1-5,TGTGCCATCAGCGAGACAGGGGCTTCGGCGGGGCAGCCCCAGCATTTT,CAISETGASAGQPQHF
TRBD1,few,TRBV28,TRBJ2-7,TGTGCCAGCAGTACCGGACAGGGGGGGGCCGAGCAGTACTTC,CASSTGQGGAEQYF
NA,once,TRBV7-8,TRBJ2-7,TGTGCCAGCAGCTTAGCGGGTCCCTACTACGAGCAGTACTTC,CASSLAGPYYEQYF
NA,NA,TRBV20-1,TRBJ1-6,TGCAGTGCTAGTAGGGCGTTAGAGAATAATTCACCCCTCCACTTT,CSASRALENNSPLHF
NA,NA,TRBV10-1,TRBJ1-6,TGCGCCAGCAGGGACCCCCATAATTCACCCCTCCACTTT,CASRDPHNSPLHF
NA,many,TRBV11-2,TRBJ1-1,TGTGCCAGCAGCTTAGGTTCCCAGTCTGAAGCTTTCTTT,CASSLGSQSEAFF
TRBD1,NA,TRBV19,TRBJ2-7,TGTGCCACGCGACAGGGTGCCAACGAGCAGTACTTC,CATRQGANEQYF
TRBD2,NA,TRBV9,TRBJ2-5,TGTGCCAGCAGTTATGGTGACGGAGCGGGGGAGACCCAGTACTTC,CASSYGDGAGETQYF
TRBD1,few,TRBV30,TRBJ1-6,TGTGCCTGGAGTTTGACAGGGGGCTCACCCCTCCACTTT,CAWSLTGGSPLHF
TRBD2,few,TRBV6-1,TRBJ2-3,TGTGCCGTCCGTCCGGGACTAGCGGGAAAGGTTGACACGCAGTATTTT,CAVRPGLAGKVDTQYF
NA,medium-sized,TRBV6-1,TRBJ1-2,TGTGCCAGCAGCGAGGGGTCGGGATATGGCTACACCTTC,CASSEGSGYGYTF
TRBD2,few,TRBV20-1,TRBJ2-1,TGCAGTAAAGCCGGGAGGCTTTACAATGAGCAGTTCTTC,CSKAGRLYNEQFF
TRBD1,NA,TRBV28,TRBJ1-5,TGTGCCAGCAGTTCGGGACAGGGGAATCAGCCCCAGCATTTT,CASSSGQGNQPQHF
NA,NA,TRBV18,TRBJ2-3,TGTGCCAGCTCACCGGACTCAACAGATACGCAGTATTTT,CASSPDSTDTQYF
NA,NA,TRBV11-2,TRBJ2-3,TGTGCCAGCAGCTTAATCGGGGTAGCGGCTAGCACAGATACGCAGTATTTT,CASSLIGVAASTDTQYF
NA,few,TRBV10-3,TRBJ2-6,TGTGCCATCAGTGAAGGACAGTCCTCTGGGGCCAACGTCCTGACTTTC,CAISEGQSSGANVLTF
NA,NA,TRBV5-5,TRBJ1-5,TGTGCCAGCAGCTTGGCCGCTGGCAATCAGCCCCAGCATTTT,CASSLAAGNQPQHF
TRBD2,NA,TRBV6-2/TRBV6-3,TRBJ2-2,TGTGCCAGCAGCCCACTAGCGAGGGACACCGGGGAGCTGTTTTTT,CASSPLARDTGELFF